The 17 T cell receptor beta chains below come from one sample, sequenced in a study of control samples from healthy donors and cancer patients. The protocol was immunoSEQ multiplex PCR, while the TCRdb copy is restricted to in-frame clones and leaves out a portion. Of around 150,000 clones listed, about 90% are singletons. The specimen was blood. The source of these receptors is a man aged 25 to 45 in good health.

The CDR3 region is CASSPGQGSNQPQHF. CDR3 DNA: TGTGCCAGCAGTCCAGGACAGGGAAGCAATCAGCCCCAGCATTTT. This chain links TRBV6-5 with TRBJ1-5, with 8 nucleotides matching TRBD1. V dropped 5 bases and J dropped 1; count of bases not matched to a gene: 4. CDR3 length: 15 amino acids. Germline CDR1 and CDR2: MNHEY and SVGAGI.

The rearrangement links TRBV5-1 to TRBJ2-1, with TRBD1 identical over 9 bases. This CDR3 region has 15 residues. The germline CDR1 and CDR2 sequences are SGHRS and YFSETQ. Unmatched junction bases numbered 5, after V lost 0 bases and J lost 7 bases. The CDR3 sequence is CASSLETGGINEQFF. The CDR3 coding sequence is TGCGCCAGCAGCTTGGAGACAGGGGGAATTAATGAGCAGTTCTTC.

This clone has a handful of counts. The CDR3 DNA reads as TGTGCCATCAGTGGAAAGGGAACGGGCAGCAATCAGCCCCAGCATTTT. Amino acids: CAISGKGTGSNQPQHF. The genes are TRBV10-3 and TRBJ1-5; D is unresolved. V gave up 4 bases and J gave up 1 base, with 14 bases separating them. CDR1 and CDR2 from the germline V gene are ENHRY and SYGVKD. The CDR3 has 16 amino acids.

The chain links TRBV6-1 to TRBJ1-1; 12 bases align to TRBD1. The CDR3 consists of 14 residues. The germline gives CDR1 MNHNS, CDR2 SASEGT. J lost 11 bases, V lost 3 bases, and 7 bases had no gene match. CDR3 sequence reads: CASSDRDRGLWAFF. The CDR3 coding sequence is TGTGCCAGCAGTGACCGGGACAGGGGGCTTTGGGCTTTCTTT.

This clone was seen just once. V and J are TRBV6-5 and TRBJ1-2; D perhaps matches TRBD1 (5 bases). The CDR3 loop spans 15 amino acids. Germline loops: CDR1 MNHEY, CDR2 SVGAGI. V dropped 5 bases and J dropped 0 bases, with 13 bases sitting between them. DNA for the CDR3: TGTGCCAGCAGTAAGGGGAGACAACCTAACTATGGCTACACCTTC. Translated, it gives CASSKGRQPNYGYTF.

The chain recombines TRBV6-5 with TRBJ1-1; no clear D. The CDR3 consists of 16 residues. CDR1 and CDR2 (germline): MNHEY, SVGAGI. V was cut by 0 bases and J by 9 bases, with 20 bases left in between. Here the CDR3 reads CASSYSVSAARAKAFF. CDR3 bases: TGTGCCAGCAGTTACTCTGTCTCAGCCGCGAGGGCTAAAGCTTTCTTT.

The chain is built from TRBV28 and TRBJ2-4, with TRBD2 matching 8 bases. The CDR3 loop spans 15 amino acids. Trimming took 6 bases from V and 1 from J; bases not matched to a gene: 5. Per germline, CDR1 MDHEN and CDR2 SYDVKM. The CDR3 DNA reads TGTGCCAGCAGCCCCGGGGGGGTGGCCAAAAACATTCAGTACTTC. It encodes CASSPGGVAKNIQYF.

V is TRBV18 and J is TRBJ1-3; a possible D gene is TRBD1 (5 bases). Germline V gene sequence: CDR1 KGHSH, CDR2 LQKENI. The CDR3 is 16 amino acids. V was pared by 3 bases and J by 0 bases, with 12 bases between. CDR3 nucleotide sequence: TGTGCCAGCTCACCCTCTCTGGGGGACTCTGGAAACACCATATATTTT. Translating it yields CASSPSLGDSGNTIYF.

V gene TRBV19 combines with J gene TRBJ1-2; possibly TRBD1 for D (5 bases). Germline CDR1 LNHDA, CDR2 SQIVND (reference sequence). V shed 5 bases and J shed 8 bases, with 9 bases lying between them. The CDR3 is made up of 11 amino acids. The CDR3 is CASSLGDGYTF. CDR3 nucleotides: TGTGCCAGTAGTCTTGGGGACGGCTACACCTTC. Drawing the rest from reference TRBV19 and TRBJ1-2, the complete variable domain is DGGITQSPKYLFRKEGQNVTLSCEQNLNHDAMYWYRQDPGQGLRLIYYSQIVNDFQKGDIAEGYSVSREKKESFPLTVTSAQKNPTAFYLCASSLGDGYTFGSGTRLTVV.

The J gene is TRBJ2-3, the V gene TRBV7-4, with D possibly TRBD2 on 6 matching bases. Germline V gives CDR1 SGHVT, CDR2 SQSDAQ. The CDR3 loop spans 14 amino acids. Deletions cut 1 base from V and 7 bases from J, with 12 bases between. The CDR3 region has the DNA TGTGCCAGCAGCTTAGAGGCGGGGTGGAATACGCAGTATTTT. Translation gives CASSLEAGWNTQYF.

The chain combines TRBV20-1 with TRBJ2-3; D is unclear. Between the trimmed V and J ends, which lost 6 bases and 2 bases, there was a span of 6 bases. The germline CDR1 and CDR2 sequences are DFQATT and SNEGSKA (reference sequence). The CDR3 contains 11 residues. CDR3 DNA sequence: TGCAGTGCAATAGTCACAGATACGCAGTATTTT. Protein: CSAIVTDTQYF.

The chain employs TRBV2 and TRBJ2-6; 7 nucleotides align to TRBD1. Germline CDR1 SNHLY, CDR2 FYNNEI. The V segment lost 5 bases and the J segment 1 base; nucleotides outside the gene matches: 8. The CDR3 contains 17 residues. CDR3 region: CASSFDRDGSGANVLTF. CDR3 DNA: TGTGCCAGCAGTTTCGACAGGGATGGGTCTGGGGCCAACGTCCTGACTTTC.

The genes are TRBV27 and TRBJ2-1; TRBD2 is a possible D gene (5 bases). V was shortened by 6 bases and J by 0 bases, with 18 bases between the two germline ends. From germline, CDR1 is MNHEY and CDR2 SMNVEV (reference sequence). The CDR3 extends over 17 amino acids. The chain's CDR3 is CASRQGSGITSYNEQFF. The CDR3 bases are TGTGCCAGCAGGCAAGGATCCGGGATTACCTCCTACAATGAGCAGTTCTTC.

In the case of this clone: A read error may produce the germline difference seen at one junction end. The rearrangement links TRBV24-1 to TRBJ2-1, with 9 bases identical to TRBD1. This CDR3 is built from 16 residues. Germline V gene sequence: CDR1 KGHDR, CDR2 SFDVKD. The CDR3 here is CTTSDWTGANNNEQFF. DNA of the CDR3: TGTACCACCAGTGATTGGACAGGGGCCAACAACAATGAGCAGTTCTTC.

The chain has TRBV3-1 (or the pseudogene TRBV3-2) and TRBJ1-1; weak D call: TRBD1 (5 bases). This CDR3 comprises 13 residues. The germline gives CDR1 LGHDT, CDR2 YNNKEL (reference sequence). V dropped 6 bases and J dropped 10 bases, with 18 bases sitting between them. The CDR3 sequence: CASSPTGRLGAFF. The CDR3 DNA sequence: TGTGCCAGCAGTCCAACAGGTCGCTTGGGAGCTTTCTTT.

The rearrangement links TRBV28 to TRBJ1-1; D remains unclear. Germline CDR1 and CDR2: MDHEN and SYDVKM. This CDR3 has 13 amino acids. V was cut by 8 bases and J by 1 base, with 11 bases left in between. CDR3: CASVYGANTEAFF. The CDR3, as DNA: TGTGCCAGCGTATATGGCGCGAACACTGAAGCTTTCTTT.

J is TRBJ2-7 and V is TRBV11-1; D remains unclear. V lost 8 bases to trimming and J lost 0 bases, with 11 bases between them. CDR1 and CDR2 from the germline V gene are SGHAT and FQDESV (reference sequence). The CDR3 consists of 13 residues. The CDR3 region is CASCGESSYEQYF. The CDR3 bases are TGTGCCAGCTGTGGTGAGAGCTCCTACGAGCAGTACTTC.